Listed below are T cell receptor beta chains from one sample, sequenced in a study of blood T cell repertoires in COVID-19. The method was immunoSEQ multiplex PCR; TCRdb's version includes in-frame clones alone and lacks a portion of them. The sample records about 340,000 clones, approximately 86% being singletons. Sequenced sample: peripheral blood. The source of these receptors is a woman aged 55-75 years with COVID-19, enrolled during active disease. Both conserved end residues are part of each CDR3. Fields, in order: clone size, V gene, D gene, J gene, CDR3 protein, CDR3 DNA. A D gene is named only where the DNA matches it firmly. Expanded clones are given a class, and other clones once, few, many or no size at all.

>few|TRBV18|.|TRBJ1-1
CASSPPSVGGAFF
TGTGCCAGCTCACCACCTTCGGTCGGAGGAGCTTTCTTT
>.|TRBV7-6|.|TRBJ2-3
CASSFLVSTDTQYF
TGTGCCAGCAGCTTTCTAGTTAGCACAGATACGCAGTATTTT
>.|TRBV19|.|TRBJ2-7
CASSPAPQTYEQYF
TGTGCCAGTAGTCCCGCACCTCAGACTTACGAGCAGTACTTC
>.|TRBV7-9|.|TRBJ1-4
CASGVRGSGEKLFF
TGTGCCAGCGGTGTAAGGGGGAGTGGTGAAAAACTGTTTTTT
>.|TRBV7-9|TRBD1|TRBJ2-7
CASSFRQGASEQYF
TGTGCCAGCAGCTTTCGACAGGGGGCGTCCGAGCAGTACTTC
>.|TRBV18|.|TRBJ2-5
CASSPIQGSETQYF
TGTGCCAGCTCACCGATTCAGGGTTCGGAGACCCAGTACTTC
>.|TRBV6-6|TRBD1|TRBJ1-4
CASCRDRDEKLFF
TGTGCCAGCTGCAGGGACAGGGATGAAAAACTGTTTTTT
>.|TRBV13|.|TRBJ1-1
CASSPTGRGYTEAFF
TGTGCCAGCAGCCCGACGGGACGGGGGTACACTGAAGCTTTCTTT
>.|TRBV2|.|TRBJ1-1
CASGIPQRAANTEAFF
TGTGCCAGCGGCATTCCTCAGCGGGCGGCCAACACTGAAGCTTTCTTT
>.|TRBV4-2|TRBD2|TRBJ2-5
CASSQGTSGRFGETQYF
TGTGCCAGCAGCCAAGGGACTAGCGGTAGGTTTGGAGAGACCCAGTACTTC
>.|TRBV6-5|.|TRBJ2-3
CASRAGQWDTQYF
TGTGCCAGCAGGGCAGGGCAGTGGGATACGCAGTATTTT
>.|TRBV6-4|TRBD2|TRBJ2-3
CASSESSGGADTQYF
TGTGCCAGCAGTGAATCTAGCGGGGGGGCAGATACGCAGTATTTT
>.|TRBV2|TRBD1|TRBJ1-6
CASSARDRGSPLHF
TGTGCCAGCAGTGCCCGGGACAGGGGTTCACCCCTCCACTTT
>.|TRBV13|TRBD2|TRBJ2-2
CASSLDSLGGGGNTGELFF
TGTGCCAGCAGCTTAGACTCGCTGGGCGGCGGGGGGAACACCGGGGAGCTGTTTTTT
>.|TRBV13|TRBD2|TRBJ2-1
CASSSDRGGSYNEQFF
TGTGCCAGCAGCTCGGACCGGGGGGGATCCTACAATGAGCAGTTCTTC
>.|TRBV4-2|.|TRBJ1-2
CASSLDQRTVNYGYTF
TGTGCCAGCAGCCTAGACCAGCGGACTGTAAACTATGGCTACACCTTC
>few|TRBV6-5|TRBD1|TRBJ2-7
CAIPGTGLYEQYF
TGTGCCATCCCCGGGACAGGGCTCTACGAGCAGTACTTC
>.|TRBV11-2|.|TRBJ1-3
CASSLGLSGNTIYF
TGTGCCAGCAGCTTAGGTCTCTCTGGAAACACCATATATTTT
>few|TRBV13|.|TRBJ2-2
CASSSYRAGELFF
TGTGCCAGCAGCTCATACAGGGCCGGGGAGCTGTTTTTT
>.|TRBV6-6|.|TRBJ2-2
CASSDRTRTGELFF
TGTGCCAGCAGTGATCGGACACGGACCGGGGAGCTGTTTTTT
>.|TRBV4-3|.|TRBJ1-5
CASSQSTGFQPQHF
TGCGCCAGCAGCCAATCCACAGGGTTTCAGCCCCAGCATTTT
>.|TRBV5-4|TRBD1|TRBJ2-1
CASSPQGNEQFF
TGTGCCAGCAGCCCACAGGGGAATGAGCAGTTCTTC
>.|TRBV9|.|TRBJ2-5
CASSAGGLAQETQYF
TGTGCCAGCAGCGCGGGGGGCCTAGCGCAAGAGACCCAGTACTTC
>.|TRBV19|.|TRBJ1-2
CASSIDERNNYGYTF
TGTGCCAGTAGTATAGATGAGCGAAATAACTATGGCTACACCTTC
>.|TRBV12-3/TRBV12-4|.|TRBJ1-1
CASSSQWNTEAFF
TGTGCCAGCAGTTCCCAGTGGAACACTGAAGCTTTCTTT
>.|TRBV27|.|TRBJ2-5
CASSPHLQETQYF
TGTGCCAGCAGTCCACACCTCCAAGAGACCCAGTACTTC
>.|TRBV24-1|TRBD1|TRBJ2-1
CATSDPGTGGNEQFF
TGTGCCACCAGTGATCCGGGGACAGGGGGCAATGAGCAGTTCTTC
>.|TRBV5-8|.|TRBJ1-1
CASRGSEHFWDTEAFF
TGTGCCAGCAGGGGGAGCGAACACTTTTGGGACACTGAAGCTTTCTTT
>.|TRBV3-1/TRBV3-2|.|TRBJ1-2
CASSHGDTTNYGYTF
TGTGCCAGCAGCCACGGGGACACGACTAACTATGGCTACACCTTC
>.|TRBV29-1|.|TRBJ1-2
CSVVPREGVEGYTF
TGCAGCGTTGTCCCCCGCGAGGGGGTGGAGGGCTACACCTTC
>.|TRBV2|.|TRBJ2-3
CASMERLSPGTDTQYF
TGTGCCAGCATGGAGCGACTTTCCCCGGGCACAGATACGCAGTATTTT
>.|TRBV5-4|.|TRBJ1-6
CASSLFAGSYNSPLHF
TGTGCCAGCAGCTTGTTCGCAGGGTCCTATAATTCACCCCTCCACTTT
>.|TRBV7-3|TRBD1|TRBJ1-6
CASSSGAGGNSPLHF
TGTGCCAGCAGCTCTGGTGCAGGGGGTAATTCACCCCTCCACTTT
>.|TRBV28|.|TRBJ1-1
CASSRWRTEAFF
TGTGCCAGCAGTCGTTGGAGGACTGAAGCTTTCTTT
>few|TRBV5-1|.|TRBJ2-3
CASSFAVSTDTQYF
TGCGCCAGCAGCTTTGCGGTAAGCACAGATACGCAGTATTTT
>.|TRBV21-1|.|TRBJ2-7
CASSRTRQPPYEQYF
TGTGCCAGCAGCAGGACACGACAGCCTCCCTACGAGCAGTACTTC
>.|TRBV19|TRBD2|TRBJ2-3
CASSMPRSGATDTQYF
TGTGCCAGTAGTATGCCGAGAAGCGGGGCCACAGATACGCAGTATTTT
>.|TRBV13|TRBD2|TRBJ2-1
CASSLGGSGGYNEQFF
TGTGCCAGCAGCTTAGGCGGTAGCGGGGGCTACAATGAGCAGTTCTTC
>.|TRBV6-2/TRBV6-3|.|TRBJ2-2
CASSKQGYGGELFF
TGTGCCAGCAGTAAACAGGGATACGGCGGGGAGCTGTTTTTT